One sample yielded the 14 T cell receptor beta chains listed below, sequenced in a study of cytomegalovirus exposure and HLA in healthy donors. Clones were read by immunoSEQ multiplex PCR, and TCRdb kept only the in-frame ones, dropping some. The data contain 250,000 to 350,000 clones, more than 80% of them singletons. Sequences were obtained from PBMCs. The receptors come from a woman younger than 35 in good health and CMV-seronegative.

This clone came up once. The chain combines TRBV11-3 with TRBJ2-1; the D gene is possibly TRBD2 (5 bases). Trimming stripped 0 bases from V and 7 bases from J, with 7 bases between. CDR3 length: 13 residues. Germline CDR1 SGHNT, CDR2 YENEEA. The CDR3 DNA reads TGTGCCAGCAGCTTAGAGAGGGAGAATGAGCAGTTCTTC. Translating gives CASSLERENEQFF.

The J gene is TRBJ2-7, the V gene TRBV5-8; 12 bases are a match to TRBD2. Germline CDR1 reads SGHTS; CDR2 reads YDEGEE. The CDR3 covers 15 residues. V lost 1 base to trimming and J lost 5 bases; unmatched junction nucleotides: 4. The CDR3 spells CASSLWTSGKDEQYF. CDR3 nucleotide sequence: TGTGCCAGCAGCTTGTGGACTAGCGGGAAAGACGAGCAGTACTTC.

The V gene is TRBV18, the J gene TRBJ2-1; no reliable D call. The V and J ends lost 5 bases and 0 bases respectively, with 5 bases between them. Germline V gives CDR1 KGHSH, CDR2 LQKENI. This CDR3 comprises 13 residues. The CDR3 DNA is TGTGCCAGCTCAACAAGCTCCTACAATGAGCAGTTCTTC. Its translation is CASSTSSYNEQFF.

The chain recombines TRBV5-6 with TRBJ2-2; TRBD1 aligns across 8 bases. The CDR3 loop spans 18 amino acids. Germline V gene lookup returns CDR1 SGHDT and CDR2 YYEEEE. V shed 1 base and J 0 bases; nucleotides not matched to a gene: 8. CDR3 sequence (DNA): TGTGCCAGCAGCTTGTGGCAGGGGGCTATCTCGAACACCGGGGAGCTGTTTTTT. It specifies CASSLWQGAISNTGELFF.

The chain is built from TRBV4-2 and TRBJ2-7; 11 bases line up with TRBD2. Germline-derived CDR1 and CDR2 are LGHNA and YNFKEQ. This CDR3 comprises 16 residues. J was trimmed by 7 bases and V by 0 bases; bases with no gene match: 8. For the CDR3, the DNA is TGTGCCAGCAGCCAAGAGCCCCAACTAGCGGGAGTTGAGCAGTACTTC. Its protein is CASSQEPQLAGVEQYF.

This sequence joins TRBV4-1 and TRBJ2-1, with 8 positions matching TRBD2. Germline loops: CDR1 MGHRA, CDR2 YSYEKL. V shed 1 base and J 3 bases; nucleotides not matched to a gene: 5. The CDR3 contains 16 residues. The CDR3 DNA reads TGCGCCAGCAGCCAAGGGGGCGGGAGGTACTACAATGAGCAGTTCTTC. Its protein is CASSQGGGRYYNEQFF.

This clone appeared a few times. V and J are TRBV19 and TRBJ1-2, with 9 bases aligning to TRBD1. CDR1 is LNHDA, CDR2 SQIVND, per germline (reference sequence). The CDR3 extends over 15 amino acids. J lost 8 bases, V lost 5 bases, and 12 bases had no gene match. The CDR3 loop is CASSVGQGQSLGYTF. In DNA form, the CDR3 reads TGTGCCAGTAGTGTGGGACAGGGCCAGTCGCTGGGCTACACCTTC.

The V and J genes are TRBV18 and TRBJ2-3; 12 bases fit TRBD2. CDR1 and CDR2 (germline): KGHSH, LQKENI. V was clipped by 4 bases and J by 0 bases; unmatched bases: 5. CDR3 length equals 17 residues. The DNA of the CDR3 is TGTGCCAGCTCACTTCAGACTAGCGGGAGTAGCACAGATACGCAGTATTTT. Translation gives CASSLQTSGSSTDTQYF.

In DNA, the CDR3 is TGTGCCAGCAGTGGATCTAGCGGGCGAGGGCCCGAGCAGTTCTTC. Translated, it gives CASSGSSGRGPEQFF. The chain combines TRBV2 with TRBJ2-1, with TRBD2 matching over 8 bases. The junction had 12 bases not matched to a gene; V was cut back by 4 bases and J by 10 bases. The germline CDR1 and CDR2 sequences are SNHLY and FYNNEI. CDR3 size: 15 residues. Drawing the rest from reference TRBV2 and TRBJ2-1, the complete variable domain is EPEVTQTPSHQVTQMGQEVILRCVPISNHLYFYWYRQILGQKVEFLVSFYNNEISEKSEIFDDQFSVERPDGSNFTLKIRSTKLEDSAMYFCASSGSSGRGPEQFFGPGTRLTVL.

The rearrangement uses TRBV6-1 and TRBJ1-2, with D tentatively TRBD1 (5 bases). CDR1 MNHNS and CDR2 SASEGT come from the germline V gene. Trimming pared 7 bases from V and 8 bases from J, leaving 14 bases between. CDR3 length: 12 amino acids. CDR3 nucleotides: TGTGCCAGCAATCTGGGGGGTATCGGCTACACCTTC. Encoded protein: CASNLGGIGYTF.

V and J are TRBV6-4 and TRBJ1-5, with D possibly TRBD1 on 5 matching bases. Germline-derived CDR1 and CDR2 are MRHNA and SNTAGT. V lost 2 bases and J 3 bases, leaving 14 bases between the germline ends. The CDR3 is made up of 16 amino acids. The CDR3 sequence: CASSDGTVPYNQPQHF. CDR3 bases: TGTGCCAGCAGTGACGGGACTGTCCCTTACAATCAGCCCCAGCATTTT.

The chain links TRBV14 to TRBJ1-2; weak D call: TRBD1 (6 bases). CDR3 size: 14 residues. Germline CDR1 and CDR2: SGHDN and FVKESK. Trimming took 4 bases from V and 6 from J, leaving 15 bases between them. Here the CDR3 reads CASSPRGRGDGYTF. In DNA, the CDR3 is TGTGCCAGCAGCCCCCGTGGCAGGGGAGATGGCTACACCTTC. The full variable domain, completed using reference TRBV14 and TRBJ1-2, is EAGVTQFPSHSVIEKGQTVTLRCDPISGHDNLYWYRRVMGKEIKFLLHFVKESKQDESGMPNNRFLAERTGGTYSTLKVQPAELEDSGVYFCASSPRGRGDGYTFGSGTRLTVV.

The chain recombines TRBV27 with TRBJ2-7; the match to TRBD2 covers 14 bases. V lost 5 bases to trimming and J lost 0 bases; unmatched junction nucleotides: 6. The germline gives CDR1 MNHEY, CDR2 SMNVEV (reference sequence). The CDR3 runs 17 residues. The CDR3 is CASSPGLAGAVSYEQYF. In nucleotides, the CDR3 is TGTGCCAGCAGTCCGGGACTAGCGGGAGCAGTCTCCTACGAGCAGTACTTC.

To note about this clone: Other DNA sequences within the sample encode an identical CDR3. V gene TRBV4-3 combines with J gene TRBJ2-7; possibly TRBD1 for D (6 bases). The germline V gene encodes CDR1 LGHNA and CDR2 YSLEER. V was cut by 0 bases and J by 2 bases, with 8 bases left in between. The length of the CDR3 is 14 residues. CDR3 loop: CASSQDRGTYEQYF. The CDR3 DNA sequence: TGCGCCAGCAGCCAAGACAGGGGAACCTACGAGCAGTACTTC.